These 27 T cell receptor beta chains originate from one sample sequenced in a study of blood T cell repertoires in COVID-19. Produced via immunoSEQ multiplex PCR; TCRdb's table is partial and in-frame only. The data show roughly 39,000 clones, almost 85% seen once. The sequencing input was peripheral blood. All receptors come from a human donor in a cohort sampled during active COVID-19.

The chain recombines TRBV11-3 with TRBJ1-1; the match to TRBD1 covers 10 bases. This CDR3 comprises 13 residues. Trimming at V came to 7 bases and at J to 3 bases, leaving 2 bases not matched to a gene. CDR1 SGHNT and CDR2 YENEEA come from the germline V gene. The CDR3 spells CASKGQGHTEAFF. DNA for the CDR3: TGTGCCAGCAAGGGACAGGGGCACACTGAAGCTTTCTTT.

The chain combines TRBV7-8 with TRBJ2-7; D is perhaps TRBD2 (6 bases). The germline V and J ends were trimmed by 5 bases and 3 bases, with 20 bases remaining between them. The CDR3 is 16 residues long. The germline V gene has CDR1 SGHVS and CDR2 FQNEAQ. The CDR3: CASSQFRIPAGYEQYF. CDR3 DNA sequence: TGTGCCAGCAGCCAGTTTAGGATCCCAGCGGGCTACGAGCAGTACTTC.

In its sample, this clone was seen once. The genes are TRBV18 and TRBJ2-3; 10 positions agree with TRBD1. This CDR3 contains 14 residues. CDR1 KGHSH and CDR2 LQKENI come from the germline V gene. J lost 8 bases, V lost 2 bases, and 4 bases had no gene match. In nucleotides, the CDR3 is TGTGCCAGCTCACCAGGGACAGGGGATGTTACGCAGTATTTT. Protein product: CASSPGTGDVTQYF.

The chain carries TRBV11-3 and TRBJ2-1; D unresolved. CDR1 is SGHNT, CDR2 YENEEA, per germline. This CDR3 is built from 13 residues. V lost 4 bases and J lost 5, with 9 bases in between. CDR3 in amino acids: CASSWANNNEQFF. The CDR3 region has the DNA TGTGCCAGCAGCTGGGCAAATAACAATGAGCAGTTCTTC.

This chain connects TRBV5-1 to TRBJ1-5; no clear D gene. Germline CDR1 is SGHRS and CDR2 is YFSETQ. The V end was cut by 1 base, the J end by 4 bases, with 6 bases between. The CDR3 length is 13 residues. The CDR3 loop reads CASSLSPNQPQHF. The DNA of the CDR3 is TGCGCCAGCAGCTTGAGCCCTAATCAGCCCCAGCATTTT.

The chain uses TRBV5-1 and TRBJ2-3; perhaps TRBD1 as D (5 bases). This CDR3 spans 13 amino acids. Trimming cost V 6 bases and J 2 bases, with 10 bases left between them. Germline CDR1 SGHRS, CDR2 YFSETQ. The chain's CDR3 is CASTTGPTDTQYF. CDR3 nucleotide sequence: TGCGCCAGCACCACAGGTCCCACAGATACGCAGTATTTT.

The CDR3 region has the DNA TGTGCCAGCAGTTACTCCCGCCGGGGCAATGAGCAGTTCTTC. Translating it yields CASSYSRRGNEQFF. The genes are TRBV6-5 and TRBJ2-1; D might be TRBD2 (5 bases). CDR3 size: 14 residues. Trimming took 0 bases from V and 6 from J, leaving 9 bases between them. Germline V gene lookup returns CDR1 MNHEY and CDR2 SVGAGI.

This clone was counted a single time. The genes are TRBV10-3 and TRBJ2-7; D perhaps matches TRBD2 (6 bases). The CDR3 is 14 amino acids. Trimming stripped 3 bases from V and 6 bases from J, with 15 bases between. Germline V lookup: CDR1 ENHRY, CDR2 SYGVKD. The CDR3 is CAISDVREVGEQYF. The CDR3 region has the DNA TGTGCCATCAGTGATGTCAGGGAGGTAGGCGAGCAGTACTTC.

The V and J genes are TRBV9 and TRBJ1-1; D is unclear. This CDR3 has 15 amino acids. Trimming removed 4 bases at V and 3 bases at J, with 16 bases between. Germline V lookup: CDR1 SGDLS, CDR2 YYNGEE. The CDR3 protein is CASSPTQKEDTEAFF. The CDR3 DNA follows: TGTGCCAGCAGCCCGACACAGAAGGAGGACACTGAAGCTTTCTTT.

The rearrangement links TRBV19 to TRBJ1-1, with 8 bases identical to TRBD1. CDR1 and CDR2 from the germline V gene are LNHDA and SQIVND (reference sequence). The ends lost 4 bases at V and 0 bases at J; junction bases unmatched: 4. The CDR3 runs 15 residues. CDR3 in amino acids: CASSTRQGLNTEAFF. The CDR3 DNA sequence: TGTGCCAGTAGTACCCGACAGGGGCTGAACACTGAAGCTTTCTTT.

The chain links TRBV7-6 to TRBJ2-1, with 8 bases aligning to TRBD1. The germline V gene encodes CDR1 SGHVS and CDR2 FNYEAQ. Trimming at V came to 6 bases and at J to 7 bases, leaving 8 bases not matched to a gene. The CDR3 runs 14 residues. CDR3 region: CASSKDRETNEQFF. In nucleotides, the CDR3 is TGTGCCAGCAGTAAGGACAGGGAGACGAATGAGCAGTTCTTC.

The V and J genes are TRBV21-1 and TRBJ1-2; the D call of TRBD1 is as the table states it, not checked on the DNA. TRBV21-1 is described as a pseudogene. The CDR3 is 13 residues long. The CDR3 nucleotides are TGTGCCAGCACCGACAGGTACGGCTATGGCTACACCTTC. Translating it yields CASTDRYGYGYTF.

This chain connects TRBV5-8 to TRBJ1-5; perhaps TRBD1 as D (5 bases). Between the trimmed V and J ends, which lost 4 bases and 2 bases, there was a span of 16 bases. The CDR3 is 16 residues long. The germline V gene encodes CDR1 SGHTS and CDR2 YDEGEE. Written as DNA, the CDR3 is TGTGCCAGCAGCCCAACGCGGGGCCGGGGCAATCAGCCCCAGCATTTT. Its translation is CASSPTRGRGNQPQHF.

The V call is TRBV6-2 or TRBV6-3, the J call TRBJ2-1; a possible D gene is TRBD1 (5 bases). The germline CDR1 and CDR2 sequences are MNHEY and SVGEGT. V lost 1 base to trimming and J lost 8 bases, with 18 bases between them. This CDR3 has 16 amino acids. DNA of the CDR3: TGTGCCAGCAGTTACTTTAGGGGCAGGGTAAAGCATGAGCAGTTCTTC. Its translation is CASSYFRGRVKHEQFF.

The V gene is TRBV24-1, the J gene TRBJ2-1; TRBD2 agrees at 7 bases. Germline V gene lookup returns CDR1 KGHDR and CDR2 SFDVKD. Trimming cost V 9 bases and J 6 bases; bases outside gene matches: 10. The CDR3 spans 14 residues. The CDR3 spells CATQRSGNVNEQFF. The CDR3 coding sequence is TGTGCCACCCAACGGAGCGGGAATGTCAATGAGCAGTTCTTC.

This chain's CDR3 is CASSYSGDSTDTQYF. In DNA form, the CDR3 reads TGTGCCAGCAGCTATTCAGGGGATTCCACAGATACGCAGTATTTT. The rearrangement joins TRBV5-6 to TRBJ2-3; tentatively, D is TRBD1 (6 bases). Germline loops: CDR1 SGHDT, CDR2 YYEEEE. The CDR3 length is 15 residues. V lost 3 bases, J lost 2 bases, and 13 bases lay in between. The entire variable domain, with the rest obtained from reference TRBV5-6 and TRBJ2-3, is as follows: DAGVTQSPTHLIKTRGQQVTLRCSPKSGHDTVSWYQQALGQGPQFIFQYYEEEERQRGNFPDRFSGHQFPNYSSELNVNALLLGDSALYLCASSYSGDSTDTQYFGPGTRLTVL.

This chain joins TRBV5-1 and TRBJ2-1; 9 bases match TRBD2. CDR3 length: 15 residues. The V segment lost 5 bases and the J segment 2 bases; nucleotides outside the gene matches: 5. Germline CDR1 SGHRS, CDR2 YFSETQ. The CDR3 loop reads CASSQTSGTYNEQFF. The CDR3 DNA reads as TGCGCCAGCAGTCAGACTAGCGGTACCTACAATGAGCAGTTCTTC.

The genes are TRBV6-6 and TRBJ1-5; D is unclear. In germline, CDR1 is MNHNY, CDR2 SVGAGI (reference sequence). V was shortened by 6 bases and J by 8 bases, with 8 bases between the two germline ends. The CDR3 runs to 11 residues. CDR3 sequence reads: CASRQEEPQHF. CDR3 coding DNA: TGTGCCAGCAGACAAGAAGAGCCCCAGCATTTT.

J is TRBJ2-1 and V is TRBV4-1; possibly TRBD1 for D (5 bases). The V and J ends lost 0 bases and 7 bases respectively, with 13 bases between them. This CDR3 has 15 amino acids. The germline CDR1 and CDR2 sequences are MGHRA and YSYEKL. The CDR3 protein is CASSQDMAGKNEQFF. The CDR3 DNA sequence: TGCGCCAGCAGCCAAGATATGGCAGGGAAAAATGAGCAGTTCTTC.

The chain combines TRBV3-1 (or the pseudogene TRBV3-2) with TRBJ1-6, with D perhaps TRBD1 (6 bases). The CDR3 contains 13 residues. Germline V lookup: CDR1 LGHDT, CDR2 YNNKEL (reference sequence). Trimming pared 6 bases from V and 9 bases from J, leaving 12 bases between. As DNA, the CDR3 is TGTGCCAGCAGACAGGGTGCCGGTTCACCCCTCCACTTT. Translated: CASRQGAGSPLHF.

The V gene is TRBV18, the J gene TRBJ2-1; 13 bases are a match to TRBD2. Trimming cost V 3 bases and J 6 bases; bases outside gene matches: 5. CDR3 length equals 16 residues. The germline gives CDR1 KGHSH, CDR2 LQKENI. The CDR3, as DNA: TGTGCCAGCTCACCTACTAGCGGGGGGGGAGGCAATGAGCAGTTCTTC. Residues: CASSPTSGGGGNEQFF.

This chain connects TRBV18 to TRBJ1-6; TRBD1 matches at 10 bases. The CDR3 runs to 15 residues. Germline values: CDR1 KGHSH, CDR2 LQKENI. J gave up 10 bases and V 3 bases, and 6 bases lay outside the gene matches. The CDR3 DNA is TGTGCCAGCTCACCGGACAGGGGGGTCGGGTCACCCCTCCACTTT. This gives the protein CASSPDRGVGSPLHF.

This chain links TRBV9 with TRBJ1-4; D perhaps matches TRBD1 (5 bases). The ends were cut back, 0 bases at V and 7 bases at J, with 19 bases in the middle. CDR3 length: 17 amino acids. The germline gives CDR1 SGDLS, CDR2 YYNGEE. The DNA for the CDR3 is TGTGCCAGCAGCGTAGAAAGGAATTCAGGGTTGGGTGAAAAACTGTTTTTT. It specifies CASSVERNSGLGEKLFF.

The chain combines TRBV10-3 with TRBJ2-1; 7 nucleotides agree with TRBD2. The junction had 15 bases not matched to a gene; V was cut back by 10 bases and J by 3 bases. CDR1 and CDR2 from the germline V gene are ENHRY and SYGVKD. The CDR3 runs to 16 residues. CDR3 region: CATTQMGGGDYNEQFF. CDR3 nucleotide sequence: TGTGCCACCACTCAAATGGGGGGGGGTGACTACAATGAGCAGTTCTTC.

The J gene is TRBJ2-1, the V gene TRBV9; tentatively, D is TRBD2 (6 bases). The CDR3 has 15 residues. Trimming cost V 4 bases and J 4 bases, with 15 bases left between them. The germline V gene has CDR1 SGDLS and CDR2 YYNGEE. CDR3 nucleotides: TGTGCCAGCAGCAAGAACTCCGGGGGTTACAATGAGCAGTTCTTC. It yields the protein CASSKNSGGYNEQFF.

This clone occurred once. The CDR3 loop reads CASSPRTGVSRGYTF. CDR3 bases: TGTGCCAGCAGCCCGAGGACAGGGGTGAGCCGTGGCTACACCTTC. The chain links TRBV7-2 to TRBJ1-2; 9 nucleotides agree with TRBD1. The germline gives CDR1 SGHTA, CDR2 FQGNSA. The CDR3 spans 15 residues. V lost 5 bases and J lost 7; bases outside the gene matches: 11.

This chain joins TRBV7-3 and TRBJ2-1; TRBD2 is a possible D gene (5 bases). Trimming stripped 5 bases from V and 7 bases from J, with 9 bases between. CDR3 length equals 12 residues. Germline loops: CDR1 SGHTA, CDR2 FQGTGA. CDR3 sequence (DNA): TGTGCCAGCAGCCCCGACTATAATGAGCAGTTCTTC. Its translation is CASSPDYNEQFF.